These 26 T cell receptor beta chains were all obtained from the same sample, sequenced in a study of T cell responses to AZD1222 COVID-19 vaccine. The repertoire was sequenced with immunoSEQ multiplex PCR; TCRdb's copy has only in-frame clones and lacks some. The sample gives over 100,000 clones, around nine tenths of which show up once; under 4.5% is in the top ten. The sequences come from peripheral blood, collected on day 0 of AZD1222 vaccination. These receptors were taken from an adult in good health.

The V gene is TRBV7-2, the J gene TRBJ1-5; possible D gene TRBD1, 6 bases. Trimming removed 4 bases from V and 4 bases from J, with 8 bases in between. This CDR3 region has 13 residues. Per germline, CDR1 SGHTA and CDR2 FQGNSA. The CDR3 coding sequence is TGTGCCAGCAGCTCTGGACAGAATCAGCCCCAGCATTTT. Translation: CASSSGQNQPQHF.

The CDR3 reads CASSLTDTQYF. DNA for the CDR3: TGTGCCAGCAGTCTCACAGATACGCAGTATTTT. The chain is built from TRBV6-6 and TRBJ2-3; no clear D. V dropped 5 bases and J dropped 2 bases, with 2 bases sitting between them. CDR3 length: 11 amino acids. Germline V CDR1 and CDR2: MNHNY, SVGAGI (reference sequence).

The rearrangement joins TRBV7-8 to TRBJ2-3; 12 positions match TRBD2. After removal of 5 bases from V and 3 bases from J, the junction contained 3 bases not matched to a gene. The germline CDR1 and CDR2 sequences are SGHVS and FQNEAQ. This CDR3 has 15 residues. The DNA for the CDR3 is TGTGCCAGCAGCCCGGGGACTAGCGGGACAGATACGCAGTATTTT. Translated: CASSPGTSGTDTQYF.

V gene TRBV7-8 combines with J gene TRBJ1-5; tentatively, D is TRBD1 (5 bases). The V and J ends lost 1 base and 6 bases respectively, with 10 bases between them. The CDR3 covers 14 residues. CDR1 and CDR2 (germline): SGHVS, FQNEAQ. The CDR3: CASSLGGVIQPQHF. The CDR3 nucleotides read TGTGCCAGCAGCTTAGGGGGGGTAATTCAGCCCCAGCATTTT.

The chain uses TRBV11-2 and TRBJ1-1, with D maybe TRBD1 (5 bases). V lost 1 base and J lost 4, with 13 bases in between. The CDR3 extends over 15 amino acids. Germline CDR1 is SGHAT and CDR2 is FQNNGV. CDR3: CASSLGAGPGTEAFF. The DNA for the CDR3 is TGTGCCAGCAGCTTAGGTGCGGGGCCGGGCACTGAAGCTTTCTTT.

Written as DNA, the CDR3 is TGTGCCAGCTCACCACCGAGGGGATCCACTGAAGCTTTCTTT. Its protein product is CASSPPRGSTEAFF. This sequence joins TRBV18 and TRBJ1-1; perhaps TRBD1 as D (5 bases). Deletions cut 0 bases from V and 4 bases from J, with 9 bases between. CDR1 and CDR2 from the germline V gene are KGHSH and LQKENI. The CDR3 extends over 14 amino acids.

The table lists this clone with a count of one. The V and J genes are TRBV11-2 and TRBJ2-5; the D gene is possibly TRBD2 (5 bases). Germline values: CDR1 SGHAT, CDR2 FQNNGV. The CDR3 runs 15 residues. With 1 base removed from V and 2 bases from J, the gap between germline ends came to 11 bases. The CDR3 spells CASSLGLRTQETQYF. In DNA, the CDR3 is TGTGCCAGCAGCTTAGGGTTGAGGACTCAAGAGACCCAGTACTTC.

This clone was detected once. The DNA for the CDR3 is TGTGCCAGCAGCCAAGCCCCGAGAGGGGCTGGCTACACCTTC. It yields the protein CASSQAPRGAGYTF. The chain has TRBV14 and TRBJ1-2; perhaps TRBD1 as D (5 bases). Trimming stripped 1 base from V and 7 bases from J, with 13 bases between. CDR1 SGHDN and CDR2 FVKESK come from the germline V gene. The length of the CDR3 is 14 residues.

This chain joins TRBV7-9 and TRBJ1-1; D is unclear. Trimming stripped 1 base from V and 2 bases from J, with 14 bases between. The CDR3 contains 16 residues. Germline CDR1 reads SEHNR; CDR2 reads FQNEAQ (reference sequence). The CDR3: CASSLDPIGPNTEAFF. The CDR3 coding sequence is TGTGCCAGCAGCTTAGACCCTATCGGACCTAACACTGAAGCTTTCTTT.

This sequence joins TRBV5-1 and TRBJ2-5; D may be TRBD1 or TRBD2 (7 bases each). CDR1 and CDR2 from the germline V gene are SGHRS and YFSETQ. The V and J ends lost 4 bases and 1 base respectively, with 11 bases between them. The CDR3 extends over 14 amino acids. The CDR3 DNA reads as TGCGCCAGCAGCCAGGGGGGGGTCCAAGAGACCCAGTACTTC. Its protein is CASSQGGVQETQYF.

This chain joins TRBV19 and TRBJ1-5; D possibly corresponds to TRBD1 (6 bases). Deletions cut 5 bases from V and 7 bases from J, with 21 bases between. Looked up from germline, CDR1 is LNHDA and CDR2 is SQIVND (reference sequence). The CDR3 has 16 residues. CDR3 protein: CASSPSRDTRRQPQHF. Here the CDR3 DNA reads TGTGCCAGTAGTCCGTCAAGGGACACCCGACGACAGCCCCAGCATTTT. Complete variable domain (other parts from reference TRBV19 and TRBJ1-5): DGGITQSPKYLFRKEGQNVTLSCEQNLNHDAMYWYRQDPGQGLRLIYYSQIVNDFQKGDIAEGYSVSREKKESFPLTVTSAQKNPTAFYLCASSPSRDTRRQPQHFGDGTRLSIL.

This rearrangement joins TRBV18 to TRBJ1-1; no definite D call. This CDR3 is 13 amino acids long. Per germline, CDR1 KGHSH and CDR2 LQKENI. The ends were cut back, 3 bases at V and 0 bases at J, with 5 bases in the middle. The chain's CDR3 is CASSPAVNTEAFF. The CDR3 nucleotides read TGTGCCAGCTCACCGGCAGTGAACACTGAAGCTTTCTTT.

The genes are TRBV3-1 (or the pseudogene TRBV3-2) and TRBJ1-1; D possibly corresponds to TRBD1 (5 bases). This CDR3 spans 15 amino acids. V lost 0 bases and J lost 4, with 12 bases in between. The germline V gene encodes CDR1 LGHDT and CDR2 YNNKEL (reference sequence). The CDR3 nucleotides are TGTGCCAGCAGCCAAGATAGGGGCTATGGCACTGAAGCTTTCTTT. Its protein product is CASSQDRGYGTEAFF.

V usage is TRBV18 and J usage is TRBJ1-2; 8 bases agree with TRBD1. Trimming took 5 bases from V and 5 from J; bases not matched to a gene: 7. Germline V gives CDR1 KGHSH, CDR2 LQKENI. The CDR3 consists of 14 residues. The CDR3 coding sequence is TGTGCCAGCTCAGCCAGGACAGGGCCTTATGGCTACACCTTC. Residues: CASSARTGPYGYTF.

The genes are TRBV19 and TRBJ1-1, with D unclear. Germline V gene sequence: CDR1 LNHDA, CDR2 SQIVND (reference sequence). Trimming pared 3 bases from V and 4 bases from J, leaving 9 bases between. This CDR3 is 13 amino acids long. CDR3 nucleotide sequence: TGTGCCAGTAGTATTGGACTATTCACTGAAGCTTTCTTT. It yields the protein CASSIGLFTEAFF.

The V gene is TRBV5-1, the J gene TRBJ1-1; D remains unclear. CDR3 length: 13 residues. V was trimmed by 1 base and J by 3 bases, leaving 7 bases between them. Germline V gene lookup returns CDR1 SGHRS and CDR2 YFSETQ. CDR3 sequence: CASSLSGDTEAFF. The CDR3, as DNA: TGCGCCAGCAGCTTGTCAGGAGACACTGAAGCTTTCTTT.

This sequence joins TRBV19 and TRBJ2-5; D is unresolved. The CDR3 is made up of 15 amino acids. Germline assignment: CDR1 LNHDA and CDR2 SQIVND (reference sequence). V dropped 1 base and J dropped 4 bases, with 13 bases sitting between them. Here the CDR3 DNA reads TGTGCCAGTAGTATAGCCTCCAGTCTTTCAGAGACCCAGTACTTC. This sequence encodes CASSIASSLSETQYF.

The chain employs TRBV5-1 and TRBJ1-5, with D unresolved. CDR3 length equals 15 residues. Germline assignment: CDR1 SGHRS and CDR2 YFSETQ. Trimming shortened V by 4 bases and J by 0 bases, and 11 bases separated the two germline ends. The DNA of the CDR3 is TGCGCCAGCAGCGATGGACGGGCTAGCAATCAGCCCCAGCATTTT. It codes for CASSDGRASNQPQHF.

The V call is TRBV6-5, the J call TRBJ2-1; no clear D. The V gene's germline CDR1 is MNHEY and CDR2 SVGAGI. This CDR3 region has 12 residues. V shed 6 bases and J shed 12 bases, with 15 bases lying between them. The CDR3 reads CASRTTVPGQFF. CDR3 sequence (DNA): TGTGCCAGCAGGACGACGGTTCCCGGGCAGTTCTTC.

The V call is TRBV15, the J call TRBJ2-3; D ambiguous. V lost 0 bases and J 0 bases, leaving 10 bases between the germline ends. The CDR3 covers 16 residues. Germline V gene lookup returns CDR1 LNHNV and CDR2 YYDKDF (reference sequence). The CDR3 nucleotides are TGTGCCACCAGCAGAGAACTCAGAGGTAGCACAGATACGCAGTATTTT. Translated, it gives CATSRELRGSTDTQYF.

The CDR3 is CASSSVRGASNQPQHF. The DNA of the CDR3 is TGCGCCAGCAGTTCTGTCCGGGGAGCAAGCAATCAGCCCCAGCATTTT. The chain joins TRBV4-1 to TRBJ1-5; D is unclear. CDR1 and CDR2 from the germline V gene are MGHRA and YSYEKL. This CDR3 has 16 residues. V lost 6 bases, J lost 1 base, and 16 bases lay in between.

The rearrangement uses TRBV11-2 and TRBJ1-1; D ambiguous. CDR1 SGHAT and CDR2 FQNNGV come from the germline V gene. The CDR3 consists of 14 residues. V shed 4 bases and J shed 5 bases, with 14 bases lying between them. Here the CDR3 DNA reads TGTGCCAGCAGCTCGCTTTGGGGTGATACTGAAGCTTTCTTT. Translation: CASSSLWGDTEAFF.

The V call is TRBV19, the J call TRBJ1-3; tentatively, D is TRBD1 (5 bases). The CDR3 contains 12 residues. CDR1 LNHDA and CDR2 SQIVND come from the germline V gene (reference sequence). V lost 10 bases, J lost 3 bases, and 10 bases lay in between. In DNA form, the CDR3 reads TGTGCCACCCAGGGAAGTGGAAACACCATATATTTT. Encoded protein: CATQGSGNTIYF.

This clone came up once. The chain joins TRBV18 to TRBJ1-2, with 9 bases that match TRBD1. The trim removed 3 bases at V and 7 bases at J, leaving 9 bases unmatched. The germline gives CDR1 KGHSH, CDR2 LQKENI. CDR3 size: 15 residues. In DNA form, the CDR3 reads TGTGCCAGCTCACCGCCGACAGGGGGGTTTTCTGGCTACACCTTC. It specifies CASSPPTGGFSGYTF. The entire variable domain, with the rest obtained from reference TRBV18 and TRBJ1-2, is as follows: NAGVMQNPRHLVRRRGQEARLRCSPMKGHSHVYWYRQLPEEGLKFMVYLQKENIIDESGMPKERFSAEFPKEGPSILRIQQVVRGDSAAYFCASSPPTGGFSGYTFGSGTRLTVV.

The chain recombines TRBV19 with TRBJ2-1, with D tentatively TRBD2 (6 bases). Per the germline V gene, CDR1 is LNHDA and CDR2 is SQIVND (reference sequence). Between the trimmed V and J ends, which lost 3 bases and 9 bases, there was a span of 15 bases. This CDR3 comprises 14 residues. CDR3 sequence reads: CASSISTSSGEQFF. The CDR3 coding sequence is TGTGCCAGTAGTATTTCTACTAGCTCAGGTGAGCAGTTCTTC.

The J gene is TRBJ1-1, the V gene TRBV12-5; no clear D gene. There are 12 residues in the CDR3. Looked up from germline, CDR1 is LGHNT and CDR2 is FRNRAP. The germline V and J ends were trimmed by 6 bases and 8 bases, with 13 bases remaining between them. The CDR3 sequence is CASGPLWAEAFF. CDR3 in DNA: TGTGCTAGTGGGCCCCTGTGGGCGGAAGCTTTCTTT.